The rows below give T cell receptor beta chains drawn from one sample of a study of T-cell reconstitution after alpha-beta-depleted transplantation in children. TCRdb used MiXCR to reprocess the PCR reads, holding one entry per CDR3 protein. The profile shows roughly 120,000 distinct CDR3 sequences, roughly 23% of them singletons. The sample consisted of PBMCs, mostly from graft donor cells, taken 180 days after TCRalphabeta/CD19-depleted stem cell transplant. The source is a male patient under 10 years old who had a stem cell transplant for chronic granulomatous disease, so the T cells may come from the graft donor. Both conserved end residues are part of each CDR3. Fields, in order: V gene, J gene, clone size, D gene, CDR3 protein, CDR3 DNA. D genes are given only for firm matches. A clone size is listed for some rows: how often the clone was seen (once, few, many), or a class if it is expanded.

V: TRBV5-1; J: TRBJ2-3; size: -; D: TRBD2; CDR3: CASSPGLAETDTQYF; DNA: TGCGCCAGCAGCCCAGGACTAGCGGAAACAGATACGCAGTATTTT
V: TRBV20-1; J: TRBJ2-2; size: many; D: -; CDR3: CSASQGWTGELFF; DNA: TGCAGTGCTAGCCAGGGGTGGACCGGGGAGCTGTTTTTT
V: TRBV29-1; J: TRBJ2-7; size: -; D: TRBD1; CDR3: CSGWTGEGYEQYF; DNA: TGCAGCGGATGGACAGGGGAGGGATACGAGCAGTACTTC
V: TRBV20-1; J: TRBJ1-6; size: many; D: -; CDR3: CSAKNIQGDNSPLHF; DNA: TGCAGTGCTAAGAACATTCAGGGCGATAATTCACCCCTCCACTTT
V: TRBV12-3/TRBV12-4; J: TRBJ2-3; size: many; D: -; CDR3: CASTILTTSTTTDTQYF; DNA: TGTGCCAGCACTATATTGACCACCTCTACGACCACAGATACGCAGTATTTT
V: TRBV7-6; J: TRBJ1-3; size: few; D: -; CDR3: CASSLRSGNTIYF; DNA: TGTGCCAGCAGCTTAAGGTCTGGAAACACCATATATTTT
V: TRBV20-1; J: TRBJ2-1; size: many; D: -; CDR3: CSAHQPLHNEQFF; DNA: TGCAGTGCACACCAACCCTTACACAATGAGCAGTTCTTC
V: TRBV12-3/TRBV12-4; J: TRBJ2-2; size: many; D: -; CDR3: CASSSQGGPTGELFF; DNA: TGTGCCAGCAGTTCACAGGGTGGGCCCACCGGGGAGCTGTTTTTT
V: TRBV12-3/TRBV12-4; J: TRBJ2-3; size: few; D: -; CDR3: CASSWSGSGDTQYF; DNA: TGTGCCAGCAGTTGGTCGGGGAGCGGAGATACGCAGTATTTT
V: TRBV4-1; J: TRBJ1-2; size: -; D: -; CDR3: CAHATAGYTF; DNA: TGCGCCCACGCGACAGCCGGCTACACCTTC
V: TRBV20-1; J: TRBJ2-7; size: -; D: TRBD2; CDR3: CSASKGTSGVDEQYF; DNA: TGCAGTGCTAGTAAGGGGACTAGCGGGGTAGACGAGCAGTACTTC
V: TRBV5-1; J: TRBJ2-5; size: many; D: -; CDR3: CASSLEGQETQYF; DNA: TGTGCCAGCAGCTTAGAGGGGCAGGAGACCCAGTACTTC
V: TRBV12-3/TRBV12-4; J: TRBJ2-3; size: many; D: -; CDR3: CASRMETGPTTDTQYF; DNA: TGTGCCAGCAGAATGGAGACAGGCCCCACCACAGATACGCAGTATTTT
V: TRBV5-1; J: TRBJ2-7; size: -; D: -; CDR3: CASRWWTDSYEQYF; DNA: TGCGCCAGCCGCTGGTGGACGGACTCCTACGAGCAGTACTTC
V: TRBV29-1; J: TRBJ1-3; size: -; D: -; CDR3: CSVAMGDSGNTIYF; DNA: TGCAGCGTTGCTATGGGGGACTCTGGAAACACCATATATTTT
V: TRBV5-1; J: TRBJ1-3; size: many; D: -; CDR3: CASSLAGRESGNTIYF; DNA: TGCGCCAGCAGCTTGGCCGGCAGGGAGTCTGGAAACACCATATATTTT
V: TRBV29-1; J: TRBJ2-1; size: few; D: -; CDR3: CSATDGPWGYNEQFF; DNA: TGCAGCGCCACGGACGGACCCTGGGGGTACAATGAGCAGTTCTTC
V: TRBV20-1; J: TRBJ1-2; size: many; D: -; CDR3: CSARDRVSGYGYTF; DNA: TGCAGTGCTAGAGACAGAGTGTCCGGCTATGGCTACACCTTC
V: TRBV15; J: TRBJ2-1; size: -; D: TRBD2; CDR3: CATSFGVVAGTYNEQFF; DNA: TGTGCCACCAGTTTTGGTGTGGTAGCGGGAACCTACAATGAGCAGTTCTTC
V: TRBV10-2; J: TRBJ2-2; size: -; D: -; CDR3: CASSEGRRGELFF; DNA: TGCGCCAGCAGTGAAGGGAGACGGGGGGAGCTGTTTTTT
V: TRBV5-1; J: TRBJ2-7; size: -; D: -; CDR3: CASSLNPTYEQYF; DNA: TGCGCCAGCAGCTTGAATCCGACTTACGAGCAGTACTTC
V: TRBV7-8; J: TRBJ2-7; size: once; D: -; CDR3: CASSDGQRYEQYF; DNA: TGTGCCAGCAGCGATGGACAGCGCTACGAGCAGTACTTC
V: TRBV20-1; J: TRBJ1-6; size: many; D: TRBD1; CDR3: CSARTTTGENSPLHF; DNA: TGCAGTGCTAGGACGACGACAGGGGAGAATTCACCCCTCCACTTT
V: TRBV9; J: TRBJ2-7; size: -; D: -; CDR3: CASSVGTQYEQYF; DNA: TGTGCCAGCAGCGTAGGGACCCAGTACGAGCAGTACTTC
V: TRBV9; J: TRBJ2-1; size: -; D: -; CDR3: CASSLQGATFYNEQFF; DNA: TGTGCCAGCAGCCTCCAGGGAGCGACTTTCTACAATGAGCAGTTCTTC
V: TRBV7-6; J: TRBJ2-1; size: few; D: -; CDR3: CASSLMGGDEQFF; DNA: TGTGCCAGCAGCCTAATGGGGGGCGATGAGCAGTTCTTC
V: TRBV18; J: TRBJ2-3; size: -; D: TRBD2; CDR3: CASSQLAEGTDTQYF; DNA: TGTGCCAGCTCACAGCTAGCGGAGGGGACAGATACGCAGTATTTT
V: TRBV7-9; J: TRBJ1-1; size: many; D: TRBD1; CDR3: CASSFDRDTEAFF; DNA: TGTGCCAGCAGCTTCGACAGGGACACTGAAGCTTTCTTT
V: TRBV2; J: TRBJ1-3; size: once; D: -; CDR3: CASRERTEANGNTIYF; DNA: TGTGCCAGCAGGGAGAGGACAGAGGCTAATGGAAACACCATATATTTT
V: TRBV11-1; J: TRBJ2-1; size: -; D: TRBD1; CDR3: CASISGPLTGTGRNEQFF; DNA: TGTGCCAGCATCTCCGGCCCCTTGACCGGGACAGGGAGGAATGAGCAGTTCTTC
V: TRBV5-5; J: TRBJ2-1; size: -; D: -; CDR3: CASSLEGDEQFF; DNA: TGTGCCAGCAGCTTGGAGGGGGATGAGCAGTTCTTC
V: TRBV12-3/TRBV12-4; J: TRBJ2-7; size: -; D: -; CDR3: CASSPRQDYEQYF; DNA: TGTGCCAGCAGTCCGCGACAGGACTACGAGCAGTACTTC
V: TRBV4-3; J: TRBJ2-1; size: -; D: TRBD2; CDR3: CASSRNLAGASGYNEQFF; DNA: TGCGCCAGCAGCCGAAACCTAGCGGGGGCCTCCGGCTACAATGAGCAGTTCTTC
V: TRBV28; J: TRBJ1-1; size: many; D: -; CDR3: CASSPLRGFTEAFF; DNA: TGTGCCAGCAGCCCCCTGCGGGGATTCACTGAAGCTTTCTTT
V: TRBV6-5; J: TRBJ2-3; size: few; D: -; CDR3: CASSYSGSSTDTQYF; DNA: TGTGCCAGCAGTTACTCAGGGTCTAGCACAGATACGCAGTATTTT
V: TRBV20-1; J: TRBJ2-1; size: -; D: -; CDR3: CSAGWWGKSSVDEQFF; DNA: TGCAGTGCTGGTTGGTGGGGCAAATCCTCGGTGGATGAGCAGTTCTTC
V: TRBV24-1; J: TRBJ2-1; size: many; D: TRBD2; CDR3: CATSAALAGGLGDEQFF; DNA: TGTGCCACCAGTGCCGCTTTAGCGGGAGGGCTAGGGGATGAGCAGTTCTTC
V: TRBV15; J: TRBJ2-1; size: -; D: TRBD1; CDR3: CATSRDPWQGADNEQFF; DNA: TGTGCCACCAGCAGAGATCCTTGGCAGGGGGCCGACAATGAGCAGTTCTTC